The clone carrying this T cell receptor beta chain was picked up many times. This sample is part of a study of CD8+CD57+ T cells in acquired aplastic anemia. Study-level background: The DNA of sorted CD4+ and CD8+ cells averaged about 3 ug.

CDR3 length equals 14 residues. Germline CDR1 is SNHLY and CDR2 is FYNNEI. Trimming left V 5 bases short and J 0 bases short, with 8 bases between. CD8+CD57+ cell expansion, shown by flow cytometry, had occurred in the patients selected for sequencing. Profiles of TCR beta VDJ and CDR3 were generated from a genomic DNA template. A single record per CDR3 protein comes from TCRdb applying MiXCR to the reads. Of around 170,000 distinct CDR3 sequences listed, just under 50% are singletons. Input material: sorted CD4+, CD8+, or CD8+CD57+ T cells (not recorded which) from PBMCs. The chain employs TRBV2 and TRBJ1-3; D is undetermined. This sequence was found in a human donor with aplastic anemia. In nucleotides, the CDR3 is TGTGCCAGCAGTAACACGCTCTCTGGAAACACCATATATTTT. Its translation is CASSNTLSGNTIYF.